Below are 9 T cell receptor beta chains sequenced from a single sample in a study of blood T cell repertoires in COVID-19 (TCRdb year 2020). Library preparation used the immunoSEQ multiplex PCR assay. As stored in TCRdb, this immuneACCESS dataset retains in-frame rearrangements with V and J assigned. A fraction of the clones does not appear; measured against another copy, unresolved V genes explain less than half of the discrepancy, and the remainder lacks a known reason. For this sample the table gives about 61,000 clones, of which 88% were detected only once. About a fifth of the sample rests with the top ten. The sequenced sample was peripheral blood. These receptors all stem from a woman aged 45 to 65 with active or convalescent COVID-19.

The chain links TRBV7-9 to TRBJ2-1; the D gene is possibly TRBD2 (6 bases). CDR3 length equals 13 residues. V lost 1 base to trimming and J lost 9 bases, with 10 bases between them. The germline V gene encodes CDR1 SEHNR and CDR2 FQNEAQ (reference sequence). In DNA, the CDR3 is TGTGCCAGCAGCTTAGGACTAGTGGGTGAGCAGTTCTTC. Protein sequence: CASSLGLVGEQFF. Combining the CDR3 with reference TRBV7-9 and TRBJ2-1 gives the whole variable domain DTGVSQNPRHKITKRGQNVTFRCDPISEHNRLYWYRQTLGQGPEFLTYFQNEAQLEKSRLLSDRFSAERPKGSFSTLEIQRTEQGDSAMYLCASSLGLVGEQFFGPGTRLTVL.

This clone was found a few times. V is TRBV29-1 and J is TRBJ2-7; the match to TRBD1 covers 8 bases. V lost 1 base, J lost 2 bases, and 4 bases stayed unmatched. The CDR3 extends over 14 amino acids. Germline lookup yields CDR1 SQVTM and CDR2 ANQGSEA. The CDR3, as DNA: TGCAGCGTTGAAGCTGTGACAGGGGCCTACGAGCAGTACTTC. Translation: CSVEAVTGAYEQYF.

This CDR3 is CASSPSKPVTEAFF. DNA for the CDR3: TGTGCCAGTAGTCCCTCCAAACCAGTGACTGAAGCTTTCTTT. The chain is built from TRBV19 and TRBJ1-1; no clear D. Germline V gene lookup returns CDR1 LNHDA and CDR2 SQIVND (reference sequence). Trimming took 5 bases from V and 5 from J, leaving 15 bases between them. There are 14 residues in the CDR3.

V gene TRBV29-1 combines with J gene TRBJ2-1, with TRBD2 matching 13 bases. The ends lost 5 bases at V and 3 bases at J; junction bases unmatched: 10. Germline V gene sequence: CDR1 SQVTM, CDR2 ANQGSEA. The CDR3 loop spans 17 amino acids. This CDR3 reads CSVLPPTSGRYYNEQFF. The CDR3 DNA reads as TGCAGCGTTCTACCCCCGACTAGCGGGAGGTACTACAATGAGCAGTTCTTC.

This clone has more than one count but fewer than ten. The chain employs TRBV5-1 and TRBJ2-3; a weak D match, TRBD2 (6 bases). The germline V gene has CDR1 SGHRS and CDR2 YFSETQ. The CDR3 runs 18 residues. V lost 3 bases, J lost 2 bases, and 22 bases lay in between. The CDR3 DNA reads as TGCGCCAGCAGCTCGGGGACGGGACTCCCGGTATTCACAGATACGCAGTATTTT. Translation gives CASSSGTGLPVFTDTQYF.

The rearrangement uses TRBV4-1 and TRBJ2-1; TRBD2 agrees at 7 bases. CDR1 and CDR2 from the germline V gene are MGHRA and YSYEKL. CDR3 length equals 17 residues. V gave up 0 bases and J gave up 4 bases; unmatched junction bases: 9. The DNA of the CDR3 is TGCGCCAGCAGCCAAGAGGCGGGAGCTGGGATTTACAATGAGCAGTTCTTC. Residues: CASSQEAGAGIYNEQFF.

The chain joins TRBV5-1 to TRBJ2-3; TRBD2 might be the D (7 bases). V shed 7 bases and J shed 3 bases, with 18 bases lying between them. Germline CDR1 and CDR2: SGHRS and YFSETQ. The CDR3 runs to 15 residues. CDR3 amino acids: CASAPLADSTDTQYF. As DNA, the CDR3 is TGCGCCAGCGCCCCCCTAGCGGACAGTACAGATACGCAGTATTTT.

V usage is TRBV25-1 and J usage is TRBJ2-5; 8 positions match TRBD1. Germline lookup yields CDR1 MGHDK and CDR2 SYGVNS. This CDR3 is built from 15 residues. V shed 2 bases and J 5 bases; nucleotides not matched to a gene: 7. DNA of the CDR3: TGTGCCAGCAGTGAACCCCAGGGGGCTTGGGAGACCCAGTACTTC. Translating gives CASSEPQGAWETQYF.

The CDR3 protein is CASSLDGANPYNEQFF. In DNA, the CDR3 is TGTGCCAGCAGCTTGGACGGAGCAAATCCCTACAATGAGCAGTTCTTC. The chain uses TRBV5-4 and TRBJ2-1; no firm D call. The CDR3 is 16 residues long. Per the germline V gene, CDR1 is SGHNT and CDR2 is YYREEE (reference sequence). V was cut by 0 bases and J by 2 bases, with 12 bases left in between.